This T cell receptor beta chain was retrieved from a study of OX40 agonist ivuxolimab in advanced cancers. Clones were read by immunoSEQ multiplex PCR, and TCRdb kept only the in-frame ones, dropping some. The profile shows tens of thousands of clones, around 89% of them singletons. The ends lost 3 bases at V and 6 bases at J; junction bases unmatched: 10. This CDR3 comprises 17 residues. Germline V gene lookup returns CDR1 WNHNN and CDR2 SYGVQD (reference sequence). The V call is TRBV10-1, the J call TRBJ2-3, with 12 bases fitting TRBD2. The TCR originated in an adult with an advanced solid tumor such as melanoma, head and neck, liver or kidney cancer. The specimen was CD4+ or CD8+ T cells sorted from blood, collected in a trial of the OX40 agonist ivuxolimab. The CDR3 loop is CASSDTILAGGPDTQYF. CDR3 sequence (DNA): TGCGCCAGCAGTGACACAATACTAGCGGGAGGACCCGATACGCAGTATTTT.